This T cell receptor (beta chain) is from a study of response to subunit inactivated influenza vaccine. TCRdb reprocessed the RT-PCR reads via MiXCR and lists one record per CDR3 protein. This table has 800,000 or so distinct CDR3 sequences, 21% appearing once. Unmatched junction bases numbered 7, after V lost 1 base and J lost 4 bases. CDR1 is LNHNV, CDR2 YYDKDF, per germline (reference sequence). CDR3 length: 15 amino acids. This receptor was identified in a man in his fifties or sixties who received an inactivated influenza vaccine. The rearrangement uses TRBV15 and TRBJ2-7; 7 bases agree with TRBD2. The material was PBMCs from blood, obtained roughly 5 days after vaccination. CDR3 protein: CATSRVGGGRYEQYF. The CDR3 DNA reads as TGTGCCACCAGCAGAGTTGGCGGGGGTAGATACGAGCAGTACTTC.